This entry lists 2 T cell receptor beta chains sequenced from one sample in a study of blood T cell repertoires in COVID-19. TCRdb keeps only in-frame clones here, not all; method: immunoSEQ multiplex PCR. The sample shows 140,000 to 150,000 clones, approximately 80% of them seen only once. The sequenced sample was peripheral blood. These receptors all stem from a human donor in a cohort sampled during active COVID-19.

This chain connects TRBV6-6 to TRBJ2-7; the match to TRBD1 covers 7 bases. Germline values: CDR1 MNHNY, CDR2 SVGAGI (reference sequence). The CDR3 totals 14 residues. V lost 6 bases and J lost 3; bases outside the gene matches: 8. The chain's CDR3 is CASRLRQGVYEQYF. CDR3 sequence (DNA): TGTGCCAGCAGACTCAGACAGGGCGTCTACGAGCAGTACTTC.

This sequence joins TRBV24-1 and TRBJ2-7; perhaps TRBD1 as D (5 bases). The CDR3 is made up of 16 amino acids. Trimming pared 3 bases from V and 0 bases from J, leaving 14 bases between. Germline CDR1 is KGHDR and CDR2 is SFDVKD. CDR3 sequence reads: CATSDGANRSSYEQYV. CDR3 DNA: TGTGCCACCAGTGATGGGGCAAACAGGAGCTCCTACGAGCAGTACGTC.